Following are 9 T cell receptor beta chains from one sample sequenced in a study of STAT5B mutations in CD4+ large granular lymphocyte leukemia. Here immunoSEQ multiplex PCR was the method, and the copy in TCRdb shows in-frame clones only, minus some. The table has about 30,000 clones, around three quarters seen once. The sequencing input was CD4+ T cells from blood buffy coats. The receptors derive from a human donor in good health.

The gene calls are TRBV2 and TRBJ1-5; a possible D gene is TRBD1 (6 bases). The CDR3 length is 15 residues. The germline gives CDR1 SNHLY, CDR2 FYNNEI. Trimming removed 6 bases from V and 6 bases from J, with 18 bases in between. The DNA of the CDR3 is TGTGCCAGCAGGGGGGCGGGGGGCTCTATTCAGCCCCAGCATTTT. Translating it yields CASRGAGGSIQPQHF.

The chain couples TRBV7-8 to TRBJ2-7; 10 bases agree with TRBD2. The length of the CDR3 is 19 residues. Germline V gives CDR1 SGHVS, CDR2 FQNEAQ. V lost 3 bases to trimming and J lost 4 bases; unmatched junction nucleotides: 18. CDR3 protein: CASSFSFGASGSSLYEQYF. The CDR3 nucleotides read TGTGCCAGCAGCTTCTCTTTCGGCGCTAGCGGGAGTTCCCTGTACGAGCAGTACTTC.

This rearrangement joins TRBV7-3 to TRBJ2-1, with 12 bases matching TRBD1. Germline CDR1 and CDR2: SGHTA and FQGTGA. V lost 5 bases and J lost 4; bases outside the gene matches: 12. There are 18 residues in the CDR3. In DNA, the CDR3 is TGTGCCAGCAGCCCAAAGGTGGGACAGGGGGCCGGGTACAATGAGCAGTTCTTC. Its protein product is CASSPKVGQGAGYNEQFF. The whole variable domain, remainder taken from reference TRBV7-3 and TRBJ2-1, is GAGVSQTPSNKVTEKGKYVELRCDPISGHTALYWYRQSLGQGPEFLIYFQGTGAADDSGLPNDRFFAVRPEGSVSTLKIQRTERGDSAVYLCASSPKVGQGAGYNEQFFGPGTRLTVL.

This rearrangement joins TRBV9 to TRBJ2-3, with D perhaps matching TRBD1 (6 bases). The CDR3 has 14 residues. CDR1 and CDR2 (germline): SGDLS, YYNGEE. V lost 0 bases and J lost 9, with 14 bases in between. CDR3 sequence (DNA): TGTGCCAGCAGCGTAGAGGCTGGCCAGGGGACGCAGTATTTT. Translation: CASSVEAGQGTQYF.

CDR3 amino acids: CASSLSGQAGNTIYF. The DNA for the CDR3 is TGCGCCAGCAGCTTGTCCGGGCAAGCTGGAAACACCATATATTTT. The chain employs TRBV5-1 and TRBJ1-3; D remains unclear. The CDR3 is made up of 15 amino acids. Per the germline V gene, CDR1 is SGHRS and CDR2 is YFSETQ. V shed 1 base and J shed 2 bases, with 10 bases lying between them.

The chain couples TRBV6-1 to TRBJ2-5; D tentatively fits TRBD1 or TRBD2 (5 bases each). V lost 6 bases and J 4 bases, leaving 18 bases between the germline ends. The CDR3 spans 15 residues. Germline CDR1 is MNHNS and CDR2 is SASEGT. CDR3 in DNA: TGTGCCAGCAGAGTCGGGACCTCGAGGCGAGAGACCCAGTACTTC. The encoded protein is CASRVGTSRRETQYF.

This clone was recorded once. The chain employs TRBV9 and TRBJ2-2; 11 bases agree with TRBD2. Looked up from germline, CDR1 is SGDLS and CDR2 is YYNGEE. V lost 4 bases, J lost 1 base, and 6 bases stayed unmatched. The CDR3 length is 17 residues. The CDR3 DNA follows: TGTGCCAGCAGCATACTGCTAGCGGGGGGGAACACCGGGGAGCTGTTTTTT. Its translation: CASSILLAGGNTGELFF.

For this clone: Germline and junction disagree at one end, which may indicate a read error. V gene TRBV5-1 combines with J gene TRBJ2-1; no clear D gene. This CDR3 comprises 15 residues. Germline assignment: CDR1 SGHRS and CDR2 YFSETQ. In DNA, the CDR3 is TGCGCCAGCAGGTTGGACGGAACTTCCTACAATGAGCAGTTCTTC. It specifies CASRLDGTSYNEQFF.

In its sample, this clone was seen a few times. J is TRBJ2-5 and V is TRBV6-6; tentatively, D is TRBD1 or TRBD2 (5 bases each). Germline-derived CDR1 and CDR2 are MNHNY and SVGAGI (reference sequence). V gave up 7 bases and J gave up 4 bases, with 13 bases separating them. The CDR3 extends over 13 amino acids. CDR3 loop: CASTPPGRETQYF. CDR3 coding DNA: TGTGCCAGCACCCCACCAGGGAGAGAGACCCAGTACTTC.